This T cell receptor beta chain was found in a study of blood T cell repertoires in COVID-19. This table comes from immunoSEQ multiplex PCR, and its TCRdb copy is limited to in-frame clones, with some not included. Found here are around 50,000 clones, roughly 88% of them singletons; the top ten hold approximately 15%. Germline CDR1 is MNHNY and CDR2 is SVGAGI (reference sequence). This CDR3 contains 13 residues. V lost 2 bases and J 5 bases, leaving 7 bases between the germline ends. The J gene is TRBJ2-4, the V gene TRBV6-6; weak D call: TRBD2 (6 bases). The sample taken for sequencing was peripheral blood. This TCR was sampled from a human donor in a cohort sampled during active COVID-19. CDR3 in DNA: TGTGCCAGCAGTTACACGGGGGAAAACATTCAGTACTTC. Translation gives CASSYTGENIQYF.